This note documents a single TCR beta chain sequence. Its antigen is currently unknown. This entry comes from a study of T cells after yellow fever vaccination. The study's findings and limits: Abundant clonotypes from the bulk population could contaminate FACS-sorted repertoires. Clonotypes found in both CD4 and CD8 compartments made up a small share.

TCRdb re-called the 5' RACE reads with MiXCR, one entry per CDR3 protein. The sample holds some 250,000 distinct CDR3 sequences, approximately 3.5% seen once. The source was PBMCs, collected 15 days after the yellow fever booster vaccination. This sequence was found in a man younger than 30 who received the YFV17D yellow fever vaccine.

CDR3 residues: CASSLFGTHGGYTF. For the CDR3, the DNA is TGTGCCAGCAGTTTATTCGGGACGCATGGGGGCTACACCTTC. J is TRBJ1-2 and V is TRBV12-3 or TRBV12-4; D is perhaps TRBD1 (5 bases). V shed 2 bases and J shed 8 bases, with 15 bases lying between them. The length of the CDR3 is 14 residues.